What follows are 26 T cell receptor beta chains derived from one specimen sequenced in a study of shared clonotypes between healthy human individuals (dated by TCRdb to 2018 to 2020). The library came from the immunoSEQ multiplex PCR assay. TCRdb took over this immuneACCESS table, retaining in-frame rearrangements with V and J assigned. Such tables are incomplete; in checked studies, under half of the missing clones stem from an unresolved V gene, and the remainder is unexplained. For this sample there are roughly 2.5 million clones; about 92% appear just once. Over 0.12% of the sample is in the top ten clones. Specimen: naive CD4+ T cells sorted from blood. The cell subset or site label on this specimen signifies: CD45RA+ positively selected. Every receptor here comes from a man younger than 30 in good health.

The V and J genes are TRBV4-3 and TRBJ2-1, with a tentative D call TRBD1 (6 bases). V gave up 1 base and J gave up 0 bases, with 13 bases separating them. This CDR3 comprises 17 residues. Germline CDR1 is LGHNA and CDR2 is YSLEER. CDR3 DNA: TGCGCCAGCAGCCAAGCCTACAGGGTCAGCTCCTACAATGAGCAGTTCTTC. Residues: CASSQAYRVSSYNEQFF.

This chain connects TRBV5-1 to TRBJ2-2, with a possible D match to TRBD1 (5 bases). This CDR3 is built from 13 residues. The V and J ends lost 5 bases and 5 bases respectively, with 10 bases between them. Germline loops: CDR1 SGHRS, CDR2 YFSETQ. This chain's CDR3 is CASSRDRTGELFF. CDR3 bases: TGCGCCAGCAGTCGTGACAGAACCGGGGAGCTGTTTTTT.

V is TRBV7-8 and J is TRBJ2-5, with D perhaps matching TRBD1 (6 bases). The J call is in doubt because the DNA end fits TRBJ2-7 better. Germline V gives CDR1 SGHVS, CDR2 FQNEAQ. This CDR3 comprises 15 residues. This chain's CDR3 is CASSSEGVGSYEQYF. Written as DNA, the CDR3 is TGTGCCAGCAGCTCCGAGGGGGTCGGGTCCTACGAGCAGTACTTC.

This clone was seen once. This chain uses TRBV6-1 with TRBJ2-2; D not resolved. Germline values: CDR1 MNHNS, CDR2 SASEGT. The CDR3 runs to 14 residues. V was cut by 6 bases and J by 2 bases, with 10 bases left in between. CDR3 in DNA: TGTGCCAGCAGGCCTAGTGCTAACACCGGGGAGCTGTTTTTT. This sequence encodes CASRPSANTGELFF.

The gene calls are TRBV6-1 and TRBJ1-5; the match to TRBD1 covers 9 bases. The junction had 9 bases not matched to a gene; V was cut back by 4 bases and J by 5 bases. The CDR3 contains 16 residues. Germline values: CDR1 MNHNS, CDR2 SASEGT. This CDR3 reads CASSGRDRARDQPQHF. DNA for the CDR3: TGTGCCAGCAGTGGCCGGGACAGGGCTCGGGATCAGCCCCAGCATTTT.

CDR3 sequence reads: CASRLQGAYRQPQHF. The CDR3 DNA sequence: TGTGCCAGCAGACTACAGGGGGCGTATAGGCAGCCCCAGCATTTT. The chain employs TRBV28 and TRBJ1-5, with 9 bases matching TRBD1. The CDR3 is 15 residues long. Germline values: CDR1 MDHEN, CDR2 SYDVKM. J gave up 7 bases and V 6 bases, and 10 bases lay outside the gene matches.

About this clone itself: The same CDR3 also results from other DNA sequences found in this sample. The CDR3: CAWSGQGGEKLFF. Written as DNA, the CDR3 is TGTGCCTGGAGCGGACAGGGTGGTGAAAAACTGTTTTTT. The genes are TRBV30 and TRBJ1-4; TRBD1 matches at 8 bases. V shed 3 bases, J shed 7 bases, and the junction held 4 bases outside the gene matches. The length of the CDR3 is 13 residues. Germline CDR1 GTSNPN, CDR2 SVGIG (reference sequence).

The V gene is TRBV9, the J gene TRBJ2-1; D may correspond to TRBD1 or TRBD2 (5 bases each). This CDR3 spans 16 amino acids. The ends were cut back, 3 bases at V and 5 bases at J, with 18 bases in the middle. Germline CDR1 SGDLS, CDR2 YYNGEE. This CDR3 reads CASSGRDPGFHNEQFF. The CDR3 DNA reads TGTGCCAGCAGCGGCCGGGACCCCGGATTCCACAATGAGCAGTTCTTC.

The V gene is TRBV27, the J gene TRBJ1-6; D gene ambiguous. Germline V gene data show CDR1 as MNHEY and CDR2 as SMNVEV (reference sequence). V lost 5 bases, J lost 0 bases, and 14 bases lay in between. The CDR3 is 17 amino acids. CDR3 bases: TGTGCCAGCAGTCCTACAATCCCTGGCTCCTATAATTCACCCCTCCACTTT. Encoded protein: CASSPTIPGSYNSPLHF.

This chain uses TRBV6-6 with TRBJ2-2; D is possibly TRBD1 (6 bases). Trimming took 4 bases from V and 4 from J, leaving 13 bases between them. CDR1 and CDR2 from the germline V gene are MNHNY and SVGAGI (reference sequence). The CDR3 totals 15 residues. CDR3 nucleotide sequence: TGTGCCAGCAGTTCCTCCAGACAGGTCACCGGGGAGCTGTTTTTT. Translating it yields CASSSSRQVTGELFF.

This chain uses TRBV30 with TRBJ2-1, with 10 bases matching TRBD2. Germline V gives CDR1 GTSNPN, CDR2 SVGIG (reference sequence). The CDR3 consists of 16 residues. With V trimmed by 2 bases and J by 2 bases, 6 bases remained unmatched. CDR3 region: CAWSSITSGAYNEQFF. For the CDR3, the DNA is TGTGCCTGGAGTTCTATTACTAGCGGGGCCTACAATGAGCAGTTCTTC.

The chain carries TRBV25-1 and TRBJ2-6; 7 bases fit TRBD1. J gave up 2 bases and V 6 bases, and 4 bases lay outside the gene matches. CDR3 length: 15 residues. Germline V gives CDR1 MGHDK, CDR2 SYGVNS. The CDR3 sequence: CASRATGAGANVLTF. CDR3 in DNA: TGTGCCAGCAGGGCTACAGGGGCTGGGGCCAACGTCCTGACTTTC. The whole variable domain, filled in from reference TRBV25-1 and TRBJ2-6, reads EADIYQTPRYLVIGTGKKITLECSQTMGHDKMYWYQQDPGMELHLIHYSYGVNSTEKGDLSSESTVSRIRTEHFPLTLESARPSHTSQYLCASRATGAGANVLTFGAGSRLTVL.

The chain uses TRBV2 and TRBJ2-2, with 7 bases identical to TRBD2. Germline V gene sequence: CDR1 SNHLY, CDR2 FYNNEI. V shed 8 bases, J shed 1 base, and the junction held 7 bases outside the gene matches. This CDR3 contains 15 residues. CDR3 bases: TGTGCCAGCCGGGGAGGGCAGGAGAACACCGGGGAGCTGTTTTTT. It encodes CASRGGQENTGELFF.

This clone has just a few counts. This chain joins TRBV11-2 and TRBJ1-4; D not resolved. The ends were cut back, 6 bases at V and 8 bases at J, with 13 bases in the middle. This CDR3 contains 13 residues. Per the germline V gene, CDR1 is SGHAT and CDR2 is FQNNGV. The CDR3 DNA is TGTGCCAGCAGTCGCGTAGGGATAGAAAAACTGTTTTTT. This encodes CASSRVGIEKLFF.

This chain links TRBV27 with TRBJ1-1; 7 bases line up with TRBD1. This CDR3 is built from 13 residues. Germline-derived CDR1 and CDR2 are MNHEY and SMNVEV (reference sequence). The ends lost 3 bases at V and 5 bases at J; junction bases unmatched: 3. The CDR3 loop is CASSFRGPTEAFF. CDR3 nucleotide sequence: TGTGCCAGCAGTTTTAGGGGGCCAACTGAAGCTTTCTTT.

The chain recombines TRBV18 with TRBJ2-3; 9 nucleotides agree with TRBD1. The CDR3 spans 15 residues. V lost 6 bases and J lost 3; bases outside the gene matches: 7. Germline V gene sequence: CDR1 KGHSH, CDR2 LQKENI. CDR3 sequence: CASSPGDRATDTQYF. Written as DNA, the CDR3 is TGTGCCAGCTCGCCAGGGGACAGGGCTACAGATACGCAGTATTTT.

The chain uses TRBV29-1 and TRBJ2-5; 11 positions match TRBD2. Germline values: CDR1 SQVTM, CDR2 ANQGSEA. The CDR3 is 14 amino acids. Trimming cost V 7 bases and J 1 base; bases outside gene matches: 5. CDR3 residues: CSADGTSGQETQYF. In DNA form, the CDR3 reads TGCAGCGCTGACGGGACTAGCGGCCAAGAGACCCAGTACTTC.

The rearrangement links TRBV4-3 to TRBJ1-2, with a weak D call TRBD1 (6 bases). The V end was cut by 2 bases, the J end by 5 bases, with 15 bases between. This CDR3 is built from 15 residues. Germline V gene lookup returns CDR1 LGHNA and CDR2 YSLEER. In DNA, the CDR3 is TGCGCCAGCAGCCAACAAACAGGGATGGAGTATGGCTACACCTTC. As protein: CASSQQTGMEYGYTF.

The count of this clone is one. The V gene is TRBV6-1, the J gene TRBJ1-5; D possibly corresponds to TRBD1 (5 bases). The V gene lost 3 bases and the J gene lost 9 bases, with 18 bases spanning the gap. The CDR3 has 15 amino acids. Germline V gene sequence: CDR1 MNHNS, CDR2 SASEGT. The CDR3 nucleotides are TGTGCCAGCAGTGATGGGACGACCATCAGTGGGCCCCAGCATTTT. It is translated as CASSDGTTISGPQHF.

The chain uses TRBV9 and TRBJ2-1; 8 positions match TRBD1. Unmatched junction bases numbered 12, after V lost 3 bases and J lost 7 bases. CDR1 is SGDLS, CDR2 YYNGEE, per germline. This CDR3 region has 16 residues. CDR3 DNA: TGTGCCAGCAGCGCGACAGGGGCGACGAGGTTGAATGAGCAGTTCTTC. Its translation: CASSATGATRLNEQFF.

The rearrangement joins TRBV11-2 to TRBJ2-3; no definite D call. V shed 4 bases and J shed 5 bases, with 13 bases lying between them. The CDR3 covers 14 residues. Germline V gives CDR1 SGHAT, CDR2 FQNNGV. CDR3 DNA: TGTGCCAGCAGCTCGACCCGCAGTTTAGATACGCAGTATTTT. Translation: CASSSTRSLDTQYF.

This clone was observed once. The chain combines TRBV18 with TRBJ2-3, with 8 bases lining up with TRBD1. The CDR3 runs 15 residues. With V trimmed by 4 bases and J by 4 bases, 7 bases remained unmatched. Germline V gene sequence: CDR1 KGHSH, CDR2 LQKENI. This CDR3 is CASSHEGQGADTQYF. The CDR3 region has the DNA TGTGCCAGCTCACACGAAGGACAGGGAGCAGATACGCAGTATTTT.

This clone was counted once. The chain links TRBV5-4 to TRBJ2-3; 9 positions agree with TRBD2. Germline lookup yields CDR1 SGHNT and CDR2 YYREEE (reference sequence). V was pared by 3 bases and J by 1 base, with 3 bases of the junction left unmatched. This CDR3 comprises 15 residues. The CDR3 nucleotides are TGTGCCAGCAGCTCCTCTAGCGGGGGCACAGATACGCAGTATTTT. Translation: CASSSSSGGTDTQYF.

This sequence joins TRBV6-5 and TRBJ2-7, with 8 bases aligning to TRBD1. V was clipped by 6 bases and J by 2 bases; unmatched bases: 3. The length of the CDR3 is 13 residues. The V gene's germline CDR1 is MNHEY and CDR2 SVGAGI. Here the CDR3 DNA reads TGTGCCAGCAGCCAGGACAGGGCCTACGAGCAGTACTTC. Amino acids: CASSQDRAYEQYF.

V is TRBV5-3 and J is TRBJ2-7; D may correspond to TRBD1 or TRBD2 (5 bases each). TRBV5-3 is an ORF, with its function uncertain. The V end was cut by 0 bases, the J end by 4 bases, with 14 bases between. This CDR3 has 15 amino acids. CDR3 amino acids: CARSLVWGMGYEQYF. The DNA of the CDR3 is TGTGCCAGAAGCTTGGTATGGGGGATGGGGTACGAGCAGTACTTC.

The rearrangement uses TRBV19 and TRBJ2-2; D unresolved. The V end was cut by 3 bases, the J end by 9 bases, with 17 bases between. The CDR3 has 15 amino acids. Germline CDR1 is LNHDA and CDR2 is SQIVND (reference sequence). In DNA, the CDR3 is TGTGCCAGTAGTATTCTTACCAGCTCAGGCCGGGAGCTGTTTTTT. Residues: CASSILTSSGRELFF.